A single sample is the source of the 8 T cell receptor beta chains below, sequenced in a study of cytomegalovirus exposure and HLA in healthy donors. Repertoires were generated with immunoSEQ multiplex PCR, while TCRdb's copy carries only in-frame clones and drops some. The table includes about 64,000 clones, approximately 90% detected once. Material for sequencing was PBMCs. Receptors originate from a woman aged 18-30 years in good health and CMV-seronegative.

The chain recombines TRBV7-9 with TRBJ1-1, with D maybe TRBD1 (6 bases). Trimming shortened V by 5 bases and J by 0 bases, and 13 bases separated the two germline ends. CDR3 size: 15 residues. The germline V gene encodes CDR1 SEHNR and CDR2 FQNEAQ (reference sequence). In DNA form, the CDR3 reads TGTGCCAGCAGCCCGTGGGGGCTCATGAACACTGAAGCTTTCTTT. Amino acid sequence: CASSPWGLMNTEAFF.

This clone appeared once. V and J are TRBV5-1 and TRBJ1-1, with 8 positions matching TRBD1. The CDR3 extends over 14 amino acids. Trimming cost V 4 bases and J 1 base; bases outside gene matches: 3. Germline CDR1 and CDR2: SGHRS and YFSETQ. As DNA, the CDR3 is TGCGCCAGCAGCCTGGGGACAGGGAACACTGAAGCTTTCTTT. Its translation is CASSLGTGNTEAFF.

The CDR3 DNA reads TGTGCCAGCAGCGCGAGGGCCGGGGGAGGCGGGGAGCTGTTTTTT. This gives the protein CASSARAGGGGELFF. The chain recombines TRBV9 with TRBJ2-2; a possible D gene is TRBD2 (6 bases). Germline CDR1 SGDLS, CDR2 YYNGEE. Trimming pared 3 bases from V and 7 bases from J, leaving 16 bases between. The CDR3 runs to 15 residues.

V usage is TRBV27 and J usage is TRBJ1-4; maybe TRBD1 (6 bases). This CDR3 spans 19 amino acids. CDR1 and CDR2 (germline): MNHEY, SMNVEV (reference sequence). Trimming removed 2 bases at V and 3 bases at J, with 22 bases between. The CDR3 loop is CASSLRIDRNLLANEKLFF. Written as DNA, the CDR3 is TGTGCCAGCAGTTTACGGATAGACAGGAATCTCTTGGCTAATGAAAAACTGTTTTTT.

This chain connects TRBV4-2 to TRBJ2-5, with 8 nucleotides matching TRBD2. The CDR3 is 16 residues long. Germline V gene lookup returns CDR1 LGHNA and CDR2 YNFKEQ. The J segment lost 4 bases and the V segment lost 1 base, leaving 8 bases of the junction unmatched. The CDR3 here is CASSQAGGGFGETQYF. CDR3 nucleotides: TGTGCCAGCAGCCAAGCCGGGGGGGGATTCGGAGAGACCCAGTACTTC.

The rearrangement joins TRBV6-6 to TRBJ2-1; D unresolved. CDR3 length: 13 amino acids. The ends were cut back, 0 bases at V and 15 bases at J, with 15 bases in the middle. Germline loops: CDR1 MNHNY, CDR2 SVGAGI (reference sequence). Here the CDR3 reads CASSYSSLVWSFF. The CDR3 nucleotides are TGTGCCAGCAGTTACTCGAGTCTAGTTTGGTCGTTCTTC.

The rearrangement uses TRBV6-1 and TRBJ2-2; D gene uncertain. The CDR3 length is 13 residues. Germline V gene data show CDR1 as MNHNS and CDR2 as SASEGT. V lost 2 bases to trimming and J lost 5 bases, with 6 bases between them. The CDR3 spells CASSESVTGELFF. Here the CDR3 DNA reads TGTGCCAGCAGTGAATCGGTAACCGGGGAGCTGTTTTTT.

The chain employs TRBV30 and TRBJ2-2; 8 bases map to TRBD2. The ends lost 3 bases at V and 0 bases at J; junction bases unmatched: 6. The germline V gene encodes CDR1 GTSNPN and CDR2 SVGIG (reference sequence). The CDR3 has 16 amino acids. DNA of the CDR3: TGTGCCTGGAGAATTATGGGACTAGCGAACACCGGGGAGCTGTTTTTT. Protein sequence: CAWRIMGLANTGELFF.